What follows are 8 T cell receptor beta chains derived from one specimen sequenced in a study of blood T cell repertoires in COVID-19. The assay was immunoSEQ multiplex PCR, and TCRdb's table has in-frame clones only and misses some. The sample comprises 150,000 to 200,000 clones, 60% to 85% of which are singletons, and roughly 7.5% rests with the top ten. Sequenced material: peripheral blood. Source of these receptors: a man aged 60-69 years with acute or convalescent COVID-19.

CDR3 nucleotide sequence: TGTGCCAGCAGCTCCGGGACCTACAATGAGCAGTTCTTC. Its protein is CASSSGTYNEQFF. The chain carries TRBV14 and TRBJ2-1; D perhaps matches TRBD2 (5 bases). This CDR3 has 13 residues. With 5 bases removed from V and 2 bases from J, the gap between germline ends came to 7 bases. The germline gives CDR1 SGHDN, CDR2 FVKESK.

This chain joins TRBV24-1 and TRBJ2-7; a possible D gene is TRBD1 (6 bases). Trimming took 3 bases from V and 7 from J, leaving 12 bases between them. Germline CDR1 is KGHDR and CDR2 is SFDVKD. The CDR3 is 13 amino acids. Written as DNA, the CDR3 is TGTGCCACCAGTGATCGAGGGGGATGGGAGCAGTACTTC. Residues: CATSDRGGWEQYF.

The chain has TRBV7-2 and TRBJ2-5, with 10 bases fitting TRBD2. Germline CDR1 and CDR2: SGHTA and FQGNSA. Unmatched junction bases numbered 9, after V lost 6 bases and J lost 5 bases. This CDR3 is built from 15 residues. The CDR3 DNA reads TGTGCCAGCAGAGCCTGGGGGACTAGCGAGGAGACCCAGTACTTC. Translation: CASRAWGTSEETQYF. Using reference TRBV7-2 and TRBJ2-5 for the parts outside the CDR3, the full variable domain is GAGVSQSPSNKVTEKGKDVELRCDPISGHTALYWYRQSLGQGLEFLIYFQGNSAPDKSGLPSDRFSAERTGGSVSTLTIQRTQQEDSAVYLCASRAWGTSEETQYFGPGTRLLVL.

This CDR3 reads CASRKVGQTYEQYF. CDR3 coding DNA: TGTGCCAGCAGAAAAGTGGGGCAAACCTACGAGCAGTACTTC. The chain joins TRBV5-6 to TRBJ2-7, with D possibly TRBD1 on 5 matching bases. CDR3 length: 14 amino acids. Trimming removed 5 bases from V and 2 bases from J, with 14 bases in between. The germline CDR1 and CDR2 sequences are SGHDT and YYEEEE. Supplemented by reference TRBV5-6 and TRBJ2-7, the full variable domain reads DAGVTQSPTHLIKTRGQQVTLRCSPKSGHDTVSWYQQALGQGPQFIFQYYEEEERQRGNFPDRFSGHQFPNYSSELNVNALLLGDSALYLCASRKVGQTYEQYFGPGTRLTVT.

J is TRBJ1-2 and V is TRBV19; D remains ambiguous. This CDR3 is 15 amino acids long. V was cut by 1 base and J by 1 base, with 10 bases left in between. From germline, CDR1 is LNHDA and CDR2 SQIVND (reference sequence). CDR3 region: CASSIVAEGNYGYTF. In DNA, the CDR3 is TGTGCCAGTAGTATAGTTGCGGAGGGTAACTATGGCTACACCTTC.

In this sample, this clone turned up a few times. The chain has TRBV11-2 and TRBJ2-3; TRBD2 matches 12 bases. This CDR3 has 19 residues. CDR1 SGHAT and CDR2 FQNNGV come from the germline V gene. The V gene end was trimmed by 1 base and the J gene end by 2 bases; junction bases not matched to a gene: 10. For the CDR3, the DNA is TGTGCCAGCAGCTTAGTCGGAGGACTAGCGGGGACCTACACAGATACGCAGTATTTT. It translates to CASSLVGGLAGTYTDTQYF. The full variable domain, its missing parts supplied by reference TRBV11-2 and TRBJ2-3, is EAGVAQSPRYKIIEKRQSVAFWCNPISGHATLYWYQQILGQGPKLLIQFQNNGVVDDSQLPKDRFSAERLKGVDSTLKIQPAKLEDSAVYLCASSLVGGLAGTYTDTQYFGPGTRLTVL.

A single count supports this clone. The chain couples TRBV5-4 to TRBJ2-7; 12 bases line up with TRBD1. After removal of 3 bases from V and 6 bases from J, the junction contained 4 bases not matched to a gene. CDR1 and CDR2 (germline): SGHNT, YYREEE (reference sequence). The CDR3 contains 14 residues. CDR3 region: CASSSGQGAAEQYF. Written as DNA, the CDR3 is TGTGCCAGCAGCTCGGGACAGGGGGCGGCCGAGCAGTACTTC.

The rearrangement uses TRBV7-2 and TRBJ2-1, with D possibly being TRBD1 (5 bases). The V end was cut by 5 bases, the J end by 9 bases, with 14 bases between. CDR1 SGHTA and CDR2 FQGNSA come from the germline V gene. CDR3 length equals 13 residues. CDR3 sequence reads: CASSPTQGIEQFF. CDR3 DNA: TGTGCCAGCAGCCCGACCCAGGGTATTGAGCAGTTCTTC. Full variable domain (outside the CDR3, taken from reference TRBV7-2 and TRBJ2-1): GAGVSQSPSNKVTEKGKDVELRCDPISGHTALYWYRQSLGQGLEFLIYFQGNSAPDKSGLPSDRFSAERTGGSVSTLTIQRTQQEDSAVYLCASSPTQGIEQFFGPGTRLTVL.